This T cell receptor beta chain was recovered during a study of T cell responses to AZD1222 COVID-19 vaccine. Background on the study: The analysis combined second doses at about 4 or about 12 weeks.

Study-level findings and limits: Donors, mostly white British, included more females; clonal diversity was possibly underestimated. Baseline serostatus was positive in only 5 to 7 AZD1222 recipients. Mapped onto spike, vaccine-associated CD4 TCRs spanned it and were dominant at 160-218 and 743-854.

Sequencing was performed with immunoSEQ multiplex PCR; in TCRdb, only in-frame clones are kept and a portion is missing. Among roughly 150,000 clones listed, approximately 93% were seen once. The CDR3 loop spans 24 amino acids. Of note for this clone: Its antigen is not known.

V gene TRBV21-1 combines with J gene TRBJ2-3; TRBD1, the D gene given by the table, was not confirmed from the DNA. TRBV21-1 is recorded as a pseudogene. The sequence derives from an adult in good health. The sequences come from peripheral blood, collected on day 0 of AZD1222 vaccination. The CDR3 sequence: CASSKTFPPAQGFFSLSYTDTQYF. In DNA form, the CDR3 reads TGTGCCAGCAGCAAGACATTCCCGCCGGCTCAGGGTTTTTTCAGCCTCTCCTACACAGATACGCAGTATTTT.